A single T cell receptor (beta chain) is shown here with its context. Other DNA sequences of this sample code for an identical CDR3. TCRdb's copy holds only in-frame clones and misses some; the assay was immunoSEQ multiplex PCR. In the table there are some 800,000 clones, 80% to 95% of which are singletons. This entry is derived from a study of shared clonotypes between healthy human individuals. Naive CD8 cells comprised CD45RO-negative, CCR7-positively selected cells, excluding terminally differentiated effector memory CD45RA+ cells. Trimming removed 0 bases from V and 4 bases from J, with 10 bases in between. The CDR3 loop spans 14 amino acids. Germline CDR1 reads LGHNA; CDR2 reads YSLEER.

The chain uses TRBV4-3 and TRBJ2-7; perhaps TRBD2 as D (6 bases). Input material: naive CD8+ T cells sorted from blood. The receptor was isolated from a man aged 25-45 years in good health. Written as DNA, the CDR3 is TGCGCCAGCAGCCAAGATCTGGGGGGTTACGAGCAGTACTTC. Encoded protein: CASSQDLGGYEQYF.